These 5 T cell receptor beta chains came from one sample sequenced in a study of blood T cells in healthy people across ages. A second PCR, run for roughly 7 to 11 cycles, used a sample-barcoded 5' primer plus a J-beta primer mix. TCRdb processed the 5' RACE reads anew with MiXCR; each CDR3 protein has one entry. Of hundreds of thousands of distinct CDR3 sequences listed, under 65% are singletons. Sequencing was performed on blood. These receptors all come from a woman older than 75 in good health.

The chain couples TRBV2 to TRBJ2-2; D gene unclear. CDR1 is SNHLY, CDR2 FYNNEI, per germline. With 9 bases removed from V and 5 bases from J, the gap between germline ends came to 16 bases. This CDR3 is built from 14 residues. The CDR3 DNA is TGTGCCAGTTTGATGGTTTCTGTTACCGGGGAGCTGTTTTTT. This sequence encodes CASLMVSVTGELFF. Drawing the rest from reference TRBV2 and TRBJ2-2, the complete variable domain is EPEVTQTPSHQVTQMGQEVILRCVPISNHLYFYWYRQILGQKVEFLVSFYNNEISEKSEIFDDQFSVERPDGSNFTLKIRSTKLEDSAMYFCASLMVSVTGELFFGEGSRLTVL.

About this clonotype itself: This may be a read error: a much more frequent sequence differs by one nucleotide. The chain carries TRBV20-1 and TRBJ2-5; TRBD1 aligns across 9 bases. The CDR3 consists of 14 residues. V lost 0 bases, J lost 4 bases, and 3 bases stayed unmatched. Per germline, CDR1 DFQATT and CDR2 SNEGSKA (reference sequence). This CDR3 is CSARDGTGIETQYF. In DNA form, the CDR3 reads TGCAGTGCTAGAGATGGGACAGGGATAGAGACCCAGTACTTC.

The chain carries TRBV12-3 or TRBV12-4 and TRBJ1-3, with 7 bases identical to TRBD1. The CDR3 spans 14 residues. The V gene end was trimmed by 7 bases and the J gene end by 8 bases; junction bases not matched to a gene: 11. The CDR3: CASTGQDVRHTIYF. The DNA of the CDR3 is TGTGCCAGCACTGGACAGGACGTTCGGCACACCATATATTTT.

This clonotype was seen more than once but under ten times. V is TRBV18 and J is TRBJ1-5, with TRBD1 identical over 8 bases. The CDR3 consists of 16 residues. Germline CDR1 and CDR2: KGHSH and LQKENI. The V gene end was trimmed by 3 bases and the J gene end by 4 bases; junction bases not matched to a gene: 8. CDR3 in DNA: TGTGCCAGCTCACCTGCCCGGACAGGGATAAATCAGCCCCAGCATTTT. Its protein is CASSPARTGINQPQHF.

The chain is built from TRBV5-1 and TRBJ2-6, with D unclear. CDR1 is SGHRS, CDR2 YFSETQ, per germline. The CDR3 length is 17 residues. V was shortened by 0 bases and J by 0 bases, with 10 bases between the two germline ends. For the CDR3, the DNA is TGCGCCAGCAGCTTGGTAGTTCGGAGCTCTGGGGCCAACGTCCTGACTTTC. Translating it yields CASSLVVRSSGANVLTF.